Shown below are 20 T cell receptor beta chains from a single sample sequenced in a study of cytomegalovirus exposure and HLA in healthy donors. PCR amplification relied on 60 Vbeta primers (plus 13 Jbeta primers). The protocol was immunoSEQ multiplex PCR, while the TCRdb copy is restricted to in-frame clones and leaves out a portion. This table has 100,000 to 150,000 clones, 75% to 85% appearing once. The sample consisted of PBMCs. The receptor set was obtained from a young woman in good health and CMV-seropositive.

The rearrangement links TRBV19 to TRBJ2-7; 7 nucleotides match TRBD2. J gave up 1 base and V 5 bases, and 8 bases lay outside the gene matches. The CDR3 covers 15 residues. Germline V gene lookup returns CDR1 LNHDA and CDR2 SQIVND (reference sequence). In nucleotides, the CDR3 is TGTGCCAGTAGTTCCTTCGGGGGGAGTTCCTACGAGCAGTACTTC. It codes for CASSSFGGSSYEQYF.

The CDR3: CSARGTEAFF. CDR3 nucleotides: TGCAGTGCTCGCGGAACTGAAGCTTTCTTT. This sequence joins TRBV20-1 and TRBJ1-1; D not resolved. Trimming pared 5 bases from V and 5 bases from J, leaving 6 bases between. Germline values: CDR1 DFQATT, CDR2 SNEGSKA (reference sequence). The CDR3 has 10 amino acids.

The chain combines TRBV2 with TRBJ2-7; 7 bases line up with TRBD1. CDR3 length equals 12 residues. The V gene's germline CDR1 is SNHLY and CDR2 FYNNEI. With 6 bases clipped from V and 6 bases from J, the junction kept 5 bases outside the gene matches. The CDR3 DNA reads TGTGCCAGCAGCGAAAACAGGGGCGAGCAGTACTTC. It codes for CASSENRGEQYF.

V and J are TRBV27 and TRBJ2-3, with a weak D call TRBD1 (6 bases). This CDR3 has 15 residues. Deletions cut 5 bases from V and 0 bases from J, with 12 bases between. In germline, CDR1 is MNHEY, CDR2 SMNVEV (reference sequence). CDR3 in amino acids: CASSPGTTSTDTQYF. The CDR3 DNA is TGTGCCAGCAGTCCTGGGACAACTAGCACAGATACGCAGTATTTT.

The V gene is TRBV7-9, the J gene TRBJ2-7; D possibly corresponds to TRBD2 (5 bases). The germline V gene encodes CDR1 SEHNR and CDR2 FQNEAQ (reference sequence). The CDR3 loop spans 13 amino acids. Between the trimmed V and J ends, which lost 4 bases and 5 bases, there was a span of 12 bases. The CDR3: CASSSRDMDEQYF. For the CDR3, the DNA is TGTGCCAGCAGCTCCCGGGATATGGACGAGCAGTACTTC.

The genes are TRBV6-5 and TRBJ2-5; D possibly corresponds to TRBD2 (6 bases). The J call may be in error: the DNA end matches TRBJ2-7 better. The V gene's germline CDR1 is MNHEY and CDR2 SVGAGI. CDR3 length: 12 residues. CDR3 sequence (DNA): TGTGCCAGCAGTTACGGAGGGAACGAGCAGTACTTC. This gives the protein CASSYGGNEQYF.

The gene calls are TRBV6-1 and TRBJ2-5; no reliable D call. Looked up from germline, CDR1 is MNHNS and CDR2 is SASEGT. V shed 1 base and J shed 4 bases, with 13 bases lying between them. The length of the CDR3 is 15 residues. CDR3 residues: CASSEGASSVETQYF. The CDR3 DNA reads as TGTGCCAGCAGTGAAGGCGCTAGTTCGGTAGAGACCCAGTACTTC.

The CDR3 DNA reads TGTGCCAGCAGGAGGACAGGGGATCAGCCCCAGCATTTT. This sequence encodes CASRRTGDQPQHF. The J gene is TRBJ1-5, the V gene TRBV27, with TRBD1 matching over 9 bases. The CDR3 loop spans 13 amino acids. The J segment lost 5 bases and the V segment lost 6 bases, leaving 2 bases of the junction unmatched. Germline V CDR1 and CDR2: MNHEY, SMNVEV (reference sequence).

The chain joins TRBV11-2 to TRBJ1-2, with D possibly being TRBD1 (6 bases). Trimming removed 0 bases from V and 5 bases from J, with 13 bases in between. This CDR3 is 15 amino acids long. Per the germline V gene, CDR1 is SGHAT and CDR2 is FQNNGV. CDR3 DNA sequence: TGTGCCAGCAGCTTAGACCCGGGACAAGGGTATGGCTACACCTTC. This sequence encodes CASSLDPGQGYGYTF.

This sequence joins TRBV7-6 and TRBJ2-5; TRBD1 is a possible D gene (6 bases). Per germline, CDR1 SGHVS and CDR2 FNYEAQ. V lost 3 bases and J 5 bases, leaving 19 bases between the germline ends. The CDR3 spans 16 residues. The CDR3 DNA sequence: TGTGCCAGCAGCTTTGGGCTGGGCCAGGGGCAGGAGACCCAGTACTTC. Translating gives CASSFGLGQGQETQYF.

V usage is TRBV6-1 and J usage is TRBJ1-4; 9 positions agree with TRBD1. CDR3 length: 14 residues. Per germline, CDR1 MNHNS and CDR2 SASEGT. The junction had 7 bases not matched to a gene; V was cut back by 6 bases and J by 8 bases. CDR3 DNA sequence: TGTGCCAGCAGCCCACAGGGGGCCGGGGAAAAACTGTTTTTT. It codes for CASSPQGAGEKLFF.

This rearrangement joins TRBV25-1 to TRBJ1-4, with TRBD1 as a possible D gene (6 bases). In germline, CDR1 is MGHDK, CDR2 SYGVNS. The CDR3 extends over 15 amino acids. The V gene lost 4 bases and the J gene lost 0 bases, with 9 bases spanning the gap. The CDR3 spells CASSGGQTTNEKLFF. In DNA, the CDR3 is TGTGCCAGCAGTGGGGGGCAAACAACTAATGAAAAACTGTTTTTT.

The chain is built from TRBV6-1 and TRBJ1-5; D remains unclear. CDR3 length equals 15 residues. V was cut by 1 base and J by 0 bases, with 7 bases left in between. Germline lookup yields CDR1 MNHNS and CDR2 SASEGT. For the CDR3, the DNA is TGTGCCAGCAGTGAAGAAGTCTATAGCAATCAGCCCCAGCATTTT. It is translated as CASSEEVYSNQPQHF.

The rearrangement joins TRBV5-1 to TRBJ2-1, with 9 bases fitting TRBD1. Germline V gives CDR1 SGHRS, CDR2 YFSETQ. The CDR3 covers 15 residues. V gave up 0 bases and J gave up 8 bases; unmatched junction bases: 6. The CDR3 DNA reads TGCGCCAGCAGCTTGGCGGGACAGGGACGCTATGAGCAGTTCTTC. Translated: CASSLAGQGRYEQFF.

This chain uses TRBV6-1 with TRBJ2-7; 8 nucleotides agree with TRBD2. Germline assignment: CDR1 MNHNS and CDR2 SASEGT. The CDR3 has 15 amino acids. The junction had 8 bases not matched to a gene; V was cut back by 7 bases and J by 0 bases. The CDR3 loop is CASTVSGVLSYEQYF. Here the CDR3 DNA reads TGTGCCAGCACCGTTAGCGGGGTGCTCTCCTACGAGCAGTACTTC.

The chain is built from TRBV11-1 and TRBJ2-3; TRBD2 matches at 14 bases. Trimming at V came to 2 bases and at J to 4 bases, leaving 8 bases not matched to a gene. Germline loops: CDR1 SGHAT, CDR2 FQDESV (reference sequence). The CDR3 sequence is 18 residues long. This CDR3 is CASSLSPGLAGESDTQYF. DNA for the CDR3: TGTGCCAGCAGCTTATCACCGGGACTAGCGGGGGAGTCAGATACGCAGTATTTT.

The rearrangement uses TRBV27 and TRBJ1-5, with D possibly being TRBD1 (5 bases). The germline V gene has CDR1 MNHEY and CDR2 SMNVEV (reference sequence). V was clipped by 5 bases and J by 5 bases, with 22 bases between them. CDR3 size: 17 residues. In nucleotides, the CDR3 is TGTGCCAGCAGTCAAACCCTAGGGCAGGGAGGGGATCAGCCCCAGCATTTT. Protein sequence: CASSQTLGQGGDQPQHF.

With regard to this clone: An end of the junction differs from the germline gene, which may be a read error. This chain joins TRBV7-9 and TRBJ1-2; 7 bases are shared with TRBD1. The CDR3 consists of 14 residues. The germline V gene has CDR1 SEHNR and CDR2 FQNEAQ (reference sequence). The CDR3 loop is CSSSYGGGHYGYTF. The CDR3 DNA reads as TGTTCCAGCAGCTATGGAGGGGGCCACTATGGCTACACCTTC.

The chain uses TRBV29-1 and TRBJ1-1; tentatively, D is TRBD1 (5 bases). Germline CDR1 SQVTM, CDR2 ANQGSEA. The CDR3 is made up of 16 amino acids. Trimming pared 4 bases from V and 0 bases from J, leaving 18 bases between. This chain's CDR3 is CSVGGTLSGMNTEAFF. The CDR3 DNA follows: TGCAGCGTTGGTGGGACTCTAAGTGGCATGAACACTGAAGCTTTCTTT.

This CDR3 reads CASSPPGSSETQYF. The CDR3 DNA sequence: TGTGCCAGCTCACCCCCGGGGAGCTCAGAGACCCAGTACTTC. The chain combines TRBV18 with TRBJ2-5, with D possibly matching TRBD2 (5 bases). V lost 3 bases and J 4 bases, leaving 12 bases between the germline ends. This CDR3 region has 14 residues. The V gene's germline CDR1 is KGHSH and CDR2 LQKENI.